Sequencing of this TCR beta chain was carried out in a study of blood T cell repertoires in COVID-19. Study-level background: PBMCs, B-cell-depleted T cells, or T cells were the source of the cDNA or gDNA that made up the material.

Only one count was recorded for this clone. In germline, CDR1 is MGHRA, CDR2 YSYEKL. Unmatched junction bases numbered 2, after V lost 3 bases and J lost 3 bases. The CDR3 loop spans 14 amino acids. A PCR-confirmed or clinician-diagnosed COVID-19 case had contacted exposed participants within 2 weeks of entry. Clones were sequenced by immunoSEQ multiplex PCR, and TCRdb holds only the in-frame ones, with some missing. The data show more than 300,000 clones, 90% seen once. Sequencing input: PBMCs or T cells enriched from blood (not recorded which). The chain links TRBV4-1 to TRBJ2-7; 10 nucleotides line up with TRBD1. The receptor comes from a woman aged 25 to 39 who had been exposed to COVID-19. The CDR3 is CASSHRDRGYEQYF. CDR3 bases: TGCGCCAGCAGCCACCGGGACAGGGGCTACGAGCAGTACTTC.